This record covers a single T cell receptor (beta chain). What it binds is unknown. Germline V gene sequence: CDR1 MGHRA, CDR2 YSYEKL. V was clipped by 0 bases and J by 4 bases, with 12 bases between them. The CDR3 extends over 16 amino acids. 5'RACE primed from the constant segment yielded TCR alpha and TCR beta cDNA libraries bearing sample barcodes and UMIs. TCRdb called the 5' RACE reads again in MiXCR, with one record for every CDR3 protein. Of some 190,000 distinct CDR3 sequences listed, roughly 16% are singletons. This sample was included in a study of T-cell memory formation after mild COVID-19. Study context: In these data, TCR clusters were largely donor specific. Findings and limits, study-wide: Second-wave clones peaking on day 37 lacked confirmed SARS-CoV-2 specificity. CD4+ contracting clones were found mainly in CM and EM, and CD8+ ones in EMRA.

The specimen was PBMCs or a T cell subset sorted from them (not recorded which). This chain links TRBV4-1 with TRBJ2-2, with a possible D match to TRBD1 (6 bases). This clonotype was sampled from an adult woman who had mild COVID-19 (a few samples of this study predate the infection). Cell type and time point are not known. CDR3 amino acids: CASSQDGTRLTGELFF. The CDR3 region has the DNA TGCGCCAGCAGCCAAGATGGGACACGCCTCACCGGGGAGCTGTTTTTT.